The rows below give T cell receptor beta chains drawn from one sample of a study of T cell changes during pregnancy in multiple sclerosis. TCRdb keeps only in-frame clones here, not all; method: immunoSEQ multiplex PCR. The sample lists about 79,000 clones, roughly 93% occurring once. The sample consisted of peripheral blood, taken in the second trimester of pregnancy. The receptors were gathered from a female donor in good health, enrolled as a control in a pregnancy study. The CDR3 runs from the conserved cysteine through the conserved F or W. Fields, in order: J gene, CDR3 length, clone size, D gene, V gene, CDR3 protein, CDR3 DNA. The D gene is left open where the match is weak. The size of a clone is reported for some rows only, either as once, few or many, or as a class for expanded clones.

TRBJ1-1 | 13 | few | . | TRBV30 | CAWMVGSNTEAFF | TGTGCCTGGATGGTTGGCAGTAACACTGAAGCTTTCTTT
TRBJ2-7 | 11 | . | . | TRBV27 | CASGLPYEQYF | TGTGCCAGCGGACTACCTTACGAGCAGTACTTC
TRBJ1-1 | 13 | . | . | TRBV30 | CAWSGQRNTEAFF | TGTGCCTGGAGTGGACAGAGGAACACTGAAGCTTTCTTT
TRBJ1-2 | 13 | . | . | TRBV25-1 | CASSESRGSGYTF | TGTGCCAGCAGTGAATCAAGGGGGTCGGGCTACACCTTC
TRBJ1-2 | 16 | . | TRBD1 | TRBV5-1 | CASSSTGQGAIGGYTF | TGCGCCAGCAGCTCTACGGGACAGGGGGCCATCGGGGGCTACACCTTC
TRBJ2-3 | 13 | . | TRBD1 | TRBV6-5 | CASSVTGDHTQYF | TGTGCCAGCAGTGTTACAGGGGATCATACGCAGTATTTT
TRBJ1-1 | 12 | many | . | TRBV29-1 | CSVVRGLTEAFF | TGCAGCGTTGTTAGGGGTCTCACTGAAGCTTTCTTT
TRBJ2-2 | 15 | . | TRBD1 | TRBV7-8 | CASSSLGTGTGELFF | TGTGCCAGCAGTTCCCTCGGGACAGGGACCGGGGAGCTGTTTTTT
TRBJ2-1 | 12 | . | TRBD1 | TRBV30 | CAWRDRFNEQFF | TGTGCCTGGCGGGACAGATTCAATGAGCAGTTCTTC
TRBJ1-1 | 13 | . | . | TRBV6-1 | CASSPQGNTEAFF | TGTGCCAGCAGTCCACAGGGGAACACTGAAGCTTTCTTT
TRBJ2-7 | 12 | . | . | TRBV11-3 | CASSPQSYEQYF | TGTGCCAGCAGCCCACAGTCGTACGAGCAGTACTTC
TRBJ2-7 | 14 | . | TRBD1 | TRBV6-6 | CASRPGQGAREQYF | TGTGCCAGCAGACCGGGACAGGGGGCGCGCGAGCAGTACTTC
TRBJ1-1 | 13 | . | . | TRBV7-9 | CASSSTVVGEAFF | TGTGCCAGCAGCTCTACAGTAGTGGGTGAAGCTTTCTTT
TRBJ1-2 | 15 | . | . | TRBV6-6 | CASSYPDTSRYGYTF | TGTGCCAGCAGTTACCCTGACACCTCAAGGTATGGCTACACCTTC
TRBJ2-5 | 14 | . | . | TRBV18 | CASSPPFQRETQYF | TGTGCCAGCTCACCACCTTTTCAGCGAGAGACCCAGTACTTC
TRBJ1-4 | 14 | . | TRBD1 | TRBV5-1 | CASRTGATNEKLFF | TGCGCCAGCAGGACAGGGGCAACTAATGAAAAACTGTTTTTT
TRBJ2-1 | 16 | . | . | TRBV27 | CASSFGGTSSYNEQFF | TGTGCCAGCAGTTTCGGGGGAACAAGCTCCTACAATGAGCAGTTCTTC
TRBJ2-7 | 15 | . | TRBD2 | TRBV7-2 | CASSSSGAGAHEQYF | TGTGCCAGCAGCTCCTCGGGAGCGGGGGCCCACGAGCAGTACTTC
TRBJ1-1 | 15 | . | . | TRBV19 | CASSLRGGENTEAFF | TGTGCCAGTAGCCTAAGGGGAGGAGAGAACACTGAAGCTTTCTTT
TRBJ2-7 | 15 | . | TRBD1 | TRBV27 | CASSLEGQGQYEQYF | TGTGCCAGCAGTTTAGAGGGACAGGGCCAATACGAGCAGTACTTC
TRBJ1-6 | 14 | once | . | TRBV27 | CASRSQGEDSPLHF | TGTGCCAGCAGGTCCCAAGGGGAGGATTCACCCCTCCACTTT
TRBJ2-3 | 15 | . | . | TRBV9 | CASSVVSSGTDTQYF | TGTGCCAGCAGCGTAGTTTCCAGCGGGACAGATACGCAGTATTTT
TRBJ2-7 | 15 | . | . | TRBV7-2 | CASTQTGGTSYEQYF | TGTGCCAGCACCCAAACCGGGGGAACCTCCTACGAGCAGTACTTC
TRBJ1-6 | 17 | . | . | TRBV5-1 | CASRQARGARPNSPLHF | TGCGCCAGCCGACAAGCCAGGGGCGCGCGTCCTAATTCACCCCTCCACTTT
TRBJ2-7 | 12 | . | . | TRBV4-3 | CASSPGNYEQYF | TGCGCCAGCAGCCCGGGGAACTACGAGCAGTACTTC
TRBJ1-2 | 16 | . | . | TRBV9 | CASSVTPSQGGYGYTF | TGTGCCAGCAGCGTGACTCCGTCGCAGGGCGGCTATGGCTACACCTTC
TRBJ1-6 | 11 | . | . | TRBV2 | CASSTNSPLHF | TGTGCCAGCAGTACAAATTCACCCCTCCACTTT
TRBJ2-5 | 15 | . | TRBD2 | TRBV9 | CASSGTSGAQETQYF | TGTGCCAGCAGCGGGACTAGCGGGGCGCAAGAGACCCAGTACTTC
TRBJ1-3 | 14 | . | . | TRBV14 | CASSLPNSGNTIYF | TGTGCCAGCAGCCTACCTAACTCTGGAAACACCATATATTTT
TRBJ2-1 | 13 | . | . | TRBV9 | CASSVATGDEQFF | TGTGCCAGCAGCGTAGCTACCGGGGATGAGCAGTTCTTC
TRBJ1-2 | 16 | . | . | TRBV9 | CASSVGDSRFNYGYTF | TGTGCCAGCAGCGTAGGCGACAGCCGATTTAACTATGGCTACACCTTC
TRBJ2-3 | 16 | . | . | TRBV6-4 | CASSDSEGGPIDTQYF | TGTGCCAGCAGTGACTCAGAGGGGGGGCCCATAGATACGCAGTATTTT
TRBJ1-2 | 13 | . | . | TRBV2 | CASSEGRNYGYTF | TGTGCCAGCAGTGAGGGCAGGAACTATGGCTACACCTTC
TRBJ2-7 | 15 | . | . | TRBV2 | CASSARGGEKSEQYF | TGTGCCAGCAGCGCCCGCGGGGGCGAAAAGTCCGAGCAGTACTTC
TRBJ2-2 | 16 | . | TRBD1 | TRBV19 | CASSPQDRANTGELFF | TGTGCCAGTAGTCCCCAGGACAGGGCGAACACCGGGGAGCTGTTTTTT
TRBJ2-4 | 14 | . | . | TRBV9 | CASSAGVVKNIQYF | TGTGCCAGCAGCGCAGGGGTAGTCAAAAACATTCAGTACTTC